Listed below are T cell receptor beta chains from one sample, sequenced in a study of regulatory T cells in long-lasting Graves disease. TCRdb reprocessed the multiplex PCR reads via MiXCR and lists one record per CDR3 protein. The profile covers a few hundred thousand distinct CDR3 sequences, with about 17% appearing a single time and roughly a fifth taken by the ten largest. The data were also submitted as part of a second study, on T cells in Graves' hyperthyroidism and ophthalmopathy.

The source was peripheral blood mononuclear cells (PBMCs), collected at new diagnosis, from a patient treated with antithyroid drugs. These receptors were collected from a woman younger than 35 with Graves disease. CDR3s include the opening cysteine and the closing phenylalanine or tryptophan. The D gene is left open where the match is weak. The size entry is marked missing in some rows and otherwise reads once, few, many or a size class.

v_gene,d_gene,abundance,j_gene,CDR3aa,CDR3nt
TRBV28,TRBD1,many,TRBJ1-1,CASSLDRGLNTEAFF,TGTGCCAGCAGTCTCGACAGGGGGTTGAACACTGAAGCTTTCTTT
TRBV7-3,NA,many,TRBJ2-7,CASSLTGTGEQYF,TGTGCCAGCAGCCTTACAGGGACGGGGGAGCAGTACTTC
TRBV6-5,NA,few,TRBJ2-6,CASSYDMGSGANVLTF,TGTGCCAGCAGTTACGATATGGGCTCTGGGGCCAACGTCCTGACTTTC
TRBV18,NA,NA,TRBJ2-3,CASSPGFRGRDTQYF,TGTGCCAGCTCACCAGGGTTCCGGGGGCGGGATACGCAGTATTTT
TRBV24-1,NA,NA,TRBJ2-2,CATSKADRELFF,TGTGCCACCAGTAAGGCCGACCGGGAGCTGTTTTTT
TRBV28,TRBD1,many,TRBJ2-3,CASSQTGTADDTQYF,TGTGCCAGCAGTCAGACCGGGACAGCAGACGATACGCAGTATTTT
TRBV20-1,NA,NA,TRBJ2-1,CSAKVSLLRPNEQFF,TGCAGTGCAAAGGTGTCCCTTCTCCGCCCCAATGAGCAGTTCTTC
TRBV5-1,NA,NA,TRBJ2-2,CASSVPGVAQLVTGELFF,TGCGCCAGCTCGGTTCCAGGGGTAGCTCAACTCGTCACCGGGGAGCTGTTTTTT
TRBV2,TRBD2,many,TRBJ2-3,CASSGQRGVTDTQYF,TGTGCCAGCAGTGGCCAGCGGGGTGTCACAGATACGCAGTATTTT
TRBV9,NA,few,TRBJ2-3,CASSVDQGWLDTQYF,TGTGCCAGCAGCGTAGATCAGGGCTGGTTAGATACGCAGTATTTT
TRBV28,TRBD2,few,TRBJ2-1,CASSDASGGSPSYNEQFF,TGTGCCAGCAGTGACGCTAGCGGGGGGTCCCCCTCCTACAATGAGCAGTTCTTC
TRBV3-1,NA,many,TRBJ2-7,CASSLGGSGSIEQYF,TGTGCCAGCAGCCTCGGGGGCTCAGGCTCGATCGAGCAGTACTTC
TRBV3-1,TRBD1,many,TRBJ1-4,CASSHVTGGNEKLFF,TGTGCCAGCAGCCATGTGACAGGGGGTAATGAAAAACTGTTTTTT
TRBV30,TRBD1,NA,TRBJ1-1,CAWGTGGGTEAFF,TGTGCCTGGGGGACAGGGGGAGGCACTGAAGCTTTCTTT
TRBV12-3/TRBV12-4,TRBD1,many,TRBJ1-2,CASRPGGQGYGYTF,TGTGCCAGCAGACCGGGGGGACAGGGCTATGGCTACACCTTC
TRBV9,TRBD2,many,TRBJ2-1,CASSVGPGLALLSSYNEQFF,TGTGCCAGCAGCGTGGGACCGGGACTAGCGCTCCTGAGCTCCTACAATGAGCAGTTCTTC
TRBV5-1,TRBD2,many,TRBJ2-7,CASRIETSGTYEQYF,TGCGCCAGCCGAATTGAGACTAGCGGCACCTACGAGCAGTACTTC
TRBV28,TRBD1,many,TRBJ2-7,CASSRPGTGGLEQYF,TGTGCCAGCAGTCGCCCCGGGACAGGGGGGCTCGAGCAGTACTTC
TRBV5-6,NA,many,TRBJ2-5,CASSPGGLERNF,TGTGCCAGCAGCCCCGGGGGTTTGGAACGTAACTTC
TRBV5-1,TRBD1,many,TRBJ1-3,CASSLGDSTIGNTIYF,TGCGCCAGCAGCTTGGGGGACAGTACAATTGGAAACACCATATATTTT
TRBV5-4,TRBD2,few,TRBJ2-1,CASSFGLAESYNEQFF,TGTGCCAGCAGCTTTGGACTAGCGGAGAGTTACAATGAGCAGTTCTTC
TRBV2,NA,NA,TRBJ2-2,CASRVGDTGELFF,TGTGCGAGCAGGGTAGGGGACACCGGGGAGCTGTTTTTT
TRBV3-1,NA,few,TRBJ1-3,CASSQGLLGNTIYF,TGTGCCAGCAGCCAAGGACTCCTCGGAAACACCATATATTTT
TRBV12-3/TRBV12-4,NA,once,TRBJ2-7,CASSKIGSYEQYF,TGTGCCAGCAGTAAGATAGGATCCTACGAGCAGTACTTC
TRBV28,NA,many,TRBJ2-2,CASSLPRDYTGELFF,TGTGCCAGCAGTTTACCCCGGGATTACACCGGGGAGCTGTTTTTT
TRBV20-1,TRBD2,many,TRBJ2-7,CSALGLDFYEQYF,TGCAGTGCTCTTGGACTAGATTTCTACGAGCAGTACTTC
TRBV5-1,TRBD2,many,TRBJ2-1,CASSSGLAGHNEQFF,TGCGCCAGCAGCTCGGGACTAGCGGGACACAATGAGCAGTTCTTC
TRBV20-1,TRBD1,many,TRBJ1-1,CSAIQGEPEAFF,TGCAGTGCGATACAGGGGGAGCCTGAAGCTTTCTTT
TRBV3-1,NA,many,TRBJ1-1,CASSLGRHAFF,TGTGCCAGCAGCCTCGGACGTCACGCTTTCTTT
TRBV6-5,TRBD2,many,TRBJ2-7,CASSTRRGGGSYEQYF,TGTGCCAGCAGTACTCGTCGGGGGGGAGGCTCCTACGAGCAGTACTTC
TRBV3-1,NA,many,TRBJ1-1,CATSHRVLGLVNTEAFF,TGTGCCACCTCGCACAGGGTATTGGGGCTAGTGAACACTGAAGCTTTCTTT
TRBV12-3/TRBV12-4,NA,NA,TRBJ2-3,CASGQGGRTDTRYF,TGTGCCAGCGGACAGGGAGGGCGCACAGATACGCGGTATTTT
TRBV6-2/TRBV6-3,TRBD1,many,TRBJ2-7,CASSYSGRGRHEQYF,TGTGCCAGCAGTTACTCGGGCAGGGGGCGACACGAGCAGTACTTC
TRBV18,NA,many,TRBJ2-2,CASSPLHRVVGELFF,TGTGCCAGCTCACCACTTCACAGGGTGGTCGGGGAGCTGTTTTTT
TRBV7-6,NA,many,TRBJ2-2,CASSLLSTGTGELFF,TGTGCCAGCAGCTTACTGTCCACGGGCACCGGGGAGCTGTTTTTT